The rows below give T cell receptor beta chains drawn from one sample of a study of shared clonotypes between healthy human individuals. The protocol was immunoSEQ multiplex PCR, while the TCRdb copy is restricted to in-frame clones and leaves out a portion. The repertoire holds approximately 340,000 clones, with around 67% as singletons. The sample was memory CD4+ T cells sorted from blood. The origin of the receptors is a young man in good health. Both conserved end residues are part of each CDR3. The D gene is left open where the match is weak. Clone size is stated in some rows and not others, as once, few, many or a class when expanded.

d_gene	abundance	v_gene	j_gene	CDR3nt	CDR3aa
-	few	TRBV14	TRBJ2-5	TGTGCCAGCAGCCGTTCTGGGGGCGCACGGGGAGAGACCCAGTACTTC	CASSRSGGARGETQYF
TRBD2	many	TRBV29-1	TRBJ2-1	TGCAGCGCCTGGGGCGCGGGAGAGATGTACAATGAGCAGTTCTTC	CSAWGAGEMYNEQFF
TRBD2	once	TRBV4-3	TRBJ2-7	TGCGCCAGCAGCCCGGACAGCCCGGGAGGGGACGAGCAGTACTTC	CASSPDSPGGDEQYF
TRBD2	-	TRBV5-1	TRBJ2-3	TGCGCCAGCAGCTTGTTGACTAGCGGGGTCACAGATACGCAGTATTTT	CASSLLTSGVTDTQYF
TRBD2	few	TRBV19	TRBJ2-1	TGTGCCAGTAGTCAGACTAGCGGGAGTGCAAATGAGCAGTTCTTC	CASSQTSGSANEQFF
-	-	TRBV7-4	TRBJ1-5	TGTGCCAGCAGCTTAAAGGAGGTGGGGTCTCGGGAATATAGCAATCAGCCCCAGCATTTT	CASSLKEVGSREYSNQPQHF
-	-	TRBV6-4	TRBJ2-5	TGTGCCAGCAGTGACTCAGAGTATTCTGTAGAGACCCAGTACTTC	CASSDSEYSVETQYF
-	-	TRBV2	TRBJ2-7	TGTGCCAGCAGTGAATGGGCATACGAGCAGTACTTC	CASSEWAYEQYF
TRBD2	-	TRBV7-7	TRBJ2-2	TGTGCCAGCAGCTTAGCGTCTAGCGGGAGTCTTTCCAGGGAGCTGTTTTTT	CASSLASSGSLSRELFF
-	many	TRBV19	TRBJ2-3	TGTGCCAGTAGTAGCGGTGGCGGTTTGACAGATACGCAGTATTTT	CASSSGGGLTDTQYF
-	many	TRBV28	TRBJ2-1	TGTGCCAGCAGTCCACCCCGGTACAGGACCTACAATGAGCAGTTCTTC	CASSPPRYRTYNEQFF
TRBD2	few	TRBV7-3	TRBJ2-5	TGTGCCAGCAGTACGGGACTAGCGGCCGGCCAAGAGACCCAGTACTTC	CASSTGLAAGQETQYF
-	many	TRBV18	TRBJ1-2	TGTGCCAGCTCAGGGCCCCATGGCTACACCTTC	CASSGPHGYTF
TRBD2	once	TRBV7-9	TRBJ2-1	TGTGCCAGCAGCTTAACGAGGACTAGCGGCTACAATGAGCAGTTCTTC	CASSLTRTSGYNEQFF
TRBD1	-	TRBV5-5	TRBJ2-7	TGTGCCAGCAGCTTTCTAAGGGGGCCCTACGAGCAGTACTTC	CASSFLRGPYEQYF
-	few	TRBV4-3	TRBJ2-7	TGCGCCAGCAGCCGGTCTATAGGAGTAGGGGAGCAGTACTTC	CASSRSIGVGEQYF
-	-	TRBV7-9	TRBJ2-3	TGTGCCAGCAGCTCACGTAGTGTCTCTTTCGATACGCAGTATTTT	CASSSRSVSFDTQYF
TRBD1	-	TRBV7-9	TRBJ1-1	TGTGCCAGCAGCTTATCAGGGGGGGCGAGCACTGAAGCTTTCTTT	CASSLSGGASTEAFF
-	-	TRBV5-1	TRBJ1-6	TGCGCCAGCAGCGAAACAGTAAATTCACCCCTCCACTTT	CASSETVNSPLHF
TRBD1	once	TRBV19	TRBJ1-1	TGTGCCAGTAGTAGGACAGGGGGCTGGAACACTGAAGCTTTCTTT	CASSRTGGWNTEAFF
TRBD1	few	TRBV7-7	TRBJ2-1	TGTGCCAGCAGTCCCAACCCGGGACAGGGTGCCCTTGGGGAGCAGTTCTTC	CASSPNPGQGALGEQFF
TRBD1	-	TRBV6-4	TRBJ2-3	TGTGCCAGCAGGAGACACGGACAGGGTACAGATACGCAGTATTTT	CASRRHGQGTDTQYF
-	-	TRBV6-5	TRBJ1-2	TGTGCCAGCAGGAGTGGCTATGGCTACACCTTC	CASRSGYGYTF
TRBD1	-	TRBV2	TRBJ1-4	TGTGCCAGCAGTGAACGGACAGGGCCTGCGGCTAATGAAAAACTGTTTTTT	CASSERTGPAANEKLFF
-	-	TRBV6-1	TRBJ1-5	TGTGCCAGCAGTGGTGCTGGCGGAATACAGCCCCAGCATTTT	CASSGAGGIQPQHF
-	once	TRBV5-1	TRBJ2-1	TGCGCCAGCAGCTCCGTTCGGGACAATGAGCAGTTCTTC	CASSSVRDNEQFF
-	-	TRBV5-5	TRBJ2-7	TGTGCCAGCAGCATACTCGGGACCTACGAGCAGTACTTC	CASSILGTYEQYF
-	-	TRBV7-8	TRBJ2-1	TGTGCCAGCAGCTTAGGGCAGGAGTATGAGCAGTTCTTC	CASSLGQEYEQFF
-	few	TRBV10-1	TRBJ2-7	TGCGCCAGCAGTGAGACTGCGAGGGGCGAGCAGTACTTC	CASSETARGEQYF
TRBD1	-	TRBV19	TRBJ1-5	TGTGCCAGTAGCTATACAGGGGTTAATAGCAATCAGCCCCAGCATTTT	CASSYTGVNSNQPQHF
-	-	TRBV25-1	TRBJ2-7	TGTGCCAGCAGTGAACACCAAAGCTCCTACGAGCAGTACTTC	CASSEHQSSYEQYF
TRBD2	-	TRBV7-2	TRBJ2-1	TGTGCCAGCAGCCAACGTATCAGGGAGGGTCGGTTCTTC	CASSQRIREGRFF
TRBD2	-	TRBV29-1	TRBJ2-7	TGCAGCGCCACTAGCGGGAGTTACGAGCAGTACTTC	CSATSGSYEQYF
TRBD1	-	TRBV5-1	TRBJ2-1	TGCGCCAGCACGGGACAGGGGGCCAGGAGCTCCTACAATGAGCAGTTCTTC	CASTGQGARSSYNEQFF
-	-	TRBV18	TRBJ2-6	TGTGCCAGCTCACTTACGACATCTGGGGCCAACGTCCTGACTTTC	CASSLTTSGANVLTF
-	-	TRBV5-5	TRBJ1-3	TGTGCCAGCAGCGCAGGGACATCAGGAAACACCATATATTTT	CASSAGTSGNTIYF
-	-	TRBV7-9	TRBJ2-1	TGTGCCAGCAGACCCCCCCCCGGCCTGTCCTACAATGAGCAGTTCTTC	CASRPPPGLSYNEQFF
TRBD2	-	TRBV6-5	TRBJ2-7	TGTGCCAGCACTAGCGGGAGCCCGCGGCAGTACTTC	CASTSGSPRQYF
-	-	TRBV11-2	TRBJ1-1	TGTGCCAGCAGCTTAAGGGGAGGACAGTTGTACACTGAAGCTTTCTTT	CASSLRGGQLYTEAFF
TRBD1	-	TRBV19	TRBJ2-3	TGTGCCAGTAGTAGACAGGGGGCTAGCACAGATACGCAGTATTTT	CASSRQGASTDTQYF
-	-	TRBV5-6	TRBJ1-4	TGTGCCAGCAGCTTGTTGGGGCCGGGTACTAATGAAAAACTGTTTTTT	CASSLLGPGTNEKLFF
TRBD2	-	TRBV19	TRBJ2-5	TGTGCCAGTAGCAGTAGCGGGGGCCAAGAGACCCAGTACTTC	CASSSSGGQETQYF
-	-	TRBV5-1	TRBJ2-7	TGCGCCAGCAGCGCACTCGGACATTCCTACGAGCAGTACTTC	CASSALGHSYEQYF
-	-	TRBV30	TRBJ2-2	TGTGCCTGGAGTAGGGCCCTACGAGACACCGGGGAGCTGTTTTTT	CAWSRALRDTGELFF
TRBD1	many	TRBV27	TRBJ1-2	TGTGCCAGCCACTCACCGGACAGGGTCCTTGGAGGCTACACCTTC	CASHSPDRVLGGYTF
TRBD2	-	TRBV7-8	TRBJ2-7	TGTGCCAGCAGCTTAGCGGTTAGCGGGAGTTCCGGGTCCTACGAGCAGTACTTC	CASSLAVSGSSGSYEQYF
-	-	TRBV7-9	TRBJ2-1	TGTGCCAGCAGCCCGACAATAGGGGGGCTTGTGAGCTCCTACAATGAGCAGTTCTTC	CASSPTIGGLVSSYNEQFF
TRBD2	few	TRBV6-5	TRBJ2-5	TGTGCCAGCGGACAGAGCGGGAGAGGCGAGACCCAGTACTTC	CASGQSGRGETQYF
TRBD1	-	TRBV6-1	TRBJ2-1	TGTGCCAGCAGTACAGGGGGGCACTACAATGAGCAGTTCTTC	CASSTGGHYNEQFF
-	-	TRBV19	TRBJ2-4	TGTGCCAGTAGTATCGGCAGCAAAAACATTCAGTACTTC	CASSIGSKNIQYF
-	-	TRBV5-1	TRBJ1-5	TGCGCCAGCAGCTTGACCGGGGCCAACAATCAGCCCCAGCATTTT	CASSLTGANNQPQHF
TRBD1	-	TRBV15	TRBJ2-7	TGTGCCACCAGCAGAGACCGGACAGGTATATACGAGCAGTACTTC	CATSRDRTGIYEQYF
-	once	TRBV25-1	TRBJ2-1	TGTGCCAGCAGCGACAGGACCACATACATTGGCAATGAGCAGTTCTTC	CASSDRTTYIGNEQFF
TRBD1	once	TRBV11-2	TRBJ2-7	TGTGCCAGCAGCTTAGACACGTTCACAGGGGAAAAGTACTTC	CASSLDTFTGEKYF
TRBD1	-	TRBV5-1	TRBJ1-2	TGCGCCAGCAGCTTGTCCCCCGCTGGACAGGGTAACTCCTATGGCTACACCTTC	CASSLSPAGQGNSYGYTF